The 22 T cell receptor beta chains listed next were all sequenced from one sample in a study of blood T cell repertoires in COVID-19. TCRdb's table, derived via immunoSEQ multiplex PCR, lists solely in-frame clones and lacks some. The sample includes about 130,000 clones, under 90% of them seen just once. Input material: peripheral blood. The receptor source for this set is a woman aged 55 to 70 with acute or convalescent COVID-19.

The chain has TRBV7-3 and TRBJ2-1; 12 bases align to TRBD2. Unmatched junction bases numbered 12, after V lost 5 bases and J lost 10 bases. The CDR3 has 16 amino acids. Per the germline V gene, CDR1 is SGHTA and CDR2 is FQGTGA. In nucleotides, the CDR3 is TGTGCCAGCAGCCCAATCCCTAGCGGGGGGGCAGGGGAGCAGTTCTTC. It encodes CASSPIPSGGAGEQFF. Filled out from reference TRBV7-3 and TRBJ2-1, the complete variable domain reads GAGVSQTPSNKVTEKGKYVELRCDPISGHTALYWYRQSLGQGPEFLIYFQGTGAADDSGLPNDRFFAVRPEGSVSTLKIQRTERGDSAVYLCASSPIPSGGAGEQFFGPGTRLTVL.

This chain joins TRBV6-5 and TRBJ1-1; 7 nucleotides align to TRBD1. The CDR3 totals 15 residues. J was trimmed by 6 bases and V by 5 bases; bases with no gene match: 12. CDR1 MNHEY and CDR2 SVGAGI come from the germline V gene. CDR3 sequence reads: CASSLYSGTVAEAFF. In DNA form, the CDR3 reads TGTGCCAGCAGTCTTTATTCCGGGACAGTGGCTGAAGCTTTCTTT.

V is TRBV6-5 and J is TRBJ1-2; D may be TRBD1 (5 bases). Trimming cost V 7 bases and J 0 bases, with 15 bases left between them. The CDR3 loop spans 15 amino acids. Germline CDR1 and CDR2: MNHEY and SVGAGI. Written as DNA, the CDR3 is TGTGCCAGCACCAAGCGGGGGAGAGCTAACTATGGCTACACCTTC. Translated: CASTKRGRANYGYTF.

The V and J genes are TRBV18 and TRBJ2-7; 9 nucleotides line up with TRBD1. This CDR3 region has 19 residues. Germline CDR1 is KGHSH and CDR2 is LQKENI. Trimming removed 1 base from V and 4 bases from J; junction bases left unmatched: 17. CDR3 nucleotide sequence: TGTGCCAGCTCACCACGAGTGGGGACCGGGACAGGGCAATCGTACGAGCAGTACTTC. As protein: CASSPRVGTGTGQSYEQYF.

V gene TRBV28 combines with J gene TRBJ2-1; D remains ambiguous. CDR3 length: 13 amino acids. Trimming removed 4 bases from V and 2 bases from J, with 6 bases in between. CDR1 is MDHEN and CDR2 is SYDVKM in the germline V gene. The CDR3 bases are TGTGCCAGCAGTTCCTCCCCCTACAATGAGCAGTTCTTC. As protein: CASSSSPYNEQFF. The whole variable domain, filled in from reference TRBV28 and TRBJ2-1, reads DVKVTQSSRYLVKRTGEKVFLECVQDMDHENMFWYRQDPGLGLRLIYFSYDVKMKEKGDIPEGYSVSREKKERFSLILESASTNQTSMYLCASSSSPYNEQFFGPGTRLTVL.

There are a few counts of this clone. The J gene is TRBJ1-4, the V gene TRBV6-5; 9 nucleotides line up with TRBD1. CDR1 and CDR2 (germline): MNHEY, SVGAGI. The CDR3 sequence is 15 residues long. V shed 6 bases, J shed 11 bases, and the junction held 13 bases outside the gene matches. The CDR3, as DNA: TGTGCCAGCAGGCCCGGGACAGGGATATGGAGGAAACTGTTTTTT. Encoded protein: CASRPGTGIWRKLFF.

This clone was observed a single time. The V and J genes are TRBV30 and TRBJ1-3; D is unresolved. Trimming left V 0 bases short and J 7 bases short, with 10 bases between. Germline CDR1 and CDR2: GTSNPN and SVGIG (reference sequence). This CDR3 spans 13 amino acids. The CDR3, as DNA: TGTGCCTGGAGTGTAACTATCGGGAACACCATATATTTT. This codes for CAWSVTIGNTIYF.

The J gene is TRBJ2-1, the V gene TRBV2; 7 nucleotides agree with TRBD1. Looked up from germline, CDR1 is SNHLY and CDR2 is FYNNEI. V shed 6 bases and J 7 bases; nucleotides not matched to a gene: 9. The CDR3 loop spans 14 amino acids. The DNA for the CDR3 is TGTGCCAGCAGGAAGAGACAGGGCCCAAATGAGCAGTTCTTC. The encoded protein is CASRKRQGPNEQFF.

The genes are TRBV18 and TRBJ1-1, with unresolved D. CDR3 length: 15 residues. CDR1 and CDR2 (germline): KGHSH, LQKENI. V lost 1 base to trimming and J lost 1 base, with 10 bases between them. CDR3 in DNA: TGTGCCAGCTCACCACAGGAGGGATCGAACACTGAAGCTTTCTTT. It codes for CASSPQEGSNTEAFF.

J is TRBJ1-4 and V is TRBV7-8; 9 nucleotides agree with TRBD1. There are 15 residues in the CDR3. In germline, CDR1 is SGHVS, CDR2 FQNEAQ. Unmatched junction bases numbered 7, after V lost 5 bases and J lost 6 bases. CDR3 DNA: TGTGCCAGCAGCCCCCGGGACAGGGTAGATGAAAAACTGTTTTTT. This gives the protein CASSPRDRVDEKLFF.

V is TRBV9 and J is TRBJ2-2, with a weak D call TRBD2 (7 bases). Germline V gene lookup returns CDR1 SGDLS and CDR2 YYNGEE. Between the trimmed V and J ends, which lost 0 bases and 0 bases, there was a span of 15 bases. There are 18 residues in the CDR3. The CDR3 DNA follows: TGTGCCAGCAGCGTAGAACAGGGAGGGGCCTCGAACACCGGGGAGCTGTTTTTT. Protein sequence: CASSVEQGGASNTGELFF. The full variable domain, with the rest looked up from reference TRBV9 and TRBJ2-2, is DSGVTQTPKHLITATGQRVTLRCSPRSGDLSVYWYQQSLDQGLQFLIQYYNGEERAKGNILERFSAQQFPDLHSELNLSSLELGDSALYFCASSVEQGGASNTGELFFGEGSRLTVL.

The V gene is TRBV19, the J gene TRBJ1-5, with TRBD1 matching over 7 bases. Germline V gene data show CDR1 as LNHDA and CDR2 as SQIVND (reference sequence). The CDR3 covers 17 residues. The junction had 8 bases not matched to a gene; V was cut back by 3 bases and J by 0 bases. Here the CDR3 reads CASSISYRGGSNQPQHF. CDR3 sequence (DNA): TGTGCCAGTAGTATCTCCTACAGGGGCGGTAGCAATCAGCCCCAGCATTTT.

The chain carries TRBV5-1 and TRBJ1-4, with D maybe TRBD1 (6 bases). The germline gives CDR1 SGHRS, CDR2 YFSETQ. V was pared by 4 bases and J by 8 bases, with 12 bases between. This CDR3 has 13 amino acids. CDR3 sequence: CASSQGLGEKLFF. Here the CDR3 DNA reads TGCGCCAGCAGCCAGGGGCTTGGAGAAAAACTGTTTTTT.

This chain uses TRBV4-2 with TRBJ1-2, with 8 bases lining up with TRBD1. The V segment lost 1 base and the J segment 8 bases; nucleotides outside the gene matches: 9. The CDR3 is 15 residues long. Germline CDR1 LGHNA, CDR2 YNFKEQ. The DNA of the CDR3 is TGTGCCAGCAGCCAAGCCGTCGGGGGGACAGGCGGCTACACCTTC. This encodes CASSQAVGGTGGYTF.

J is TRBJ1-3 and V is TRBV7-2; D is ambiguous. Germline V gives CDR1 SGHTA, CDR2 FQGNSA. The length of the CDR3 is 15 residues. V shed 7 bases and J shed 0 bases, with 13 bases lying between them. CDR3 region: CASTNQAVSGNTIYF. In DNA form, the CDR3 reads TGTGCCAGCACTAACCAAGCGGTCTCTGGAAACACCATATATTTT.

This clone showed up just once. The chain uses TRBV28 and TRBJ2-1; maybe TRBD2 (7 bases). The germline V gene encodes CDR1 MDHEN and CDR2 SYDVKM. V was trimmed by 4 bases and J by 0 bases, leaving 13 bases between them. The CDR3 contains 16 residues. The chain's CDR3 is CASSSRGAGSYNEQFF. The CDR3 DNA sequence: TGTGCCAGCAGTTCACGGGGGGCTGGCTCCTACAATGAGCAGTTCTTC.

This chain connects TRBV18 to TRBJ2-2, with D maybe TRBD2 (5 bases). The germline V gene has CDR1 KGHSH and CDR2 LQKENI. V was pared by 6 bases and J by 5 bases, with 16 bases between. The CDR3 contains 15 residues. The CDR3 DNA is TGTGCCAGCTCCCTCGCGGGTCTGGCGACCGGGGAGCTGTTTTTT. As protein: CASSLAGLATGELFF.

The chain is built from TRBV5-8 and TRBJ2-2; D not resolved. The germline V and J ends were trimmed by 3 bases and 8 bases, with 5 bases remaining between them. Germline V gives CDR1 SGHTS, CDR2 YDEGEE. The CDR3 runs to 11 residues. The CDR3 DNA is TGTGCCAGCAGCTCCGTAGGGGAGCTGTTTTTT. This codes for CASSSVGELFF.

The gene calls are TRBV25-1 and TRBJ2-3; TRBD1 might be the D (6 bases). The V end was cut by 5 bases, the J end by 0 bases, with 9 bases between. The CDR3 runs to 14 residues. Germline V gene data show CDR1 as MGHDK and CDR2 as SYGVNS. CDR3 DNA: TGTGCCAGCAGTCGAAGGGGGAGCACAGATACGCAGTATTTT. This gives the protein CASSRRGSTDTQYF. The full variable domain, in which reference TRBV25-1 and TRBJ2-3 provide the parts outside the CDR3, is EADIYQTPRYLVIGTGKKITLECSQTMGHDKMYWYQQDPGMELHLIHYSYGVNSTEKGDLSSESTVSRIRTEHFPLTLESARPSHTSQYLCASSRRGSTDTQYFGPGTRLTVL.

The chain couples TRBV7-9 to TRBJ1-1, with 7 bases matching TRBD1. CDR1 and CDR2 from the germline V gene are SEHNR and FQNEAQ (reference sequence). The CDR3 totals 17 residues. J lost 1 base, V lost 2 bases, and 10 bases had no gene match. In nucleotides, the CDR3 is TGTGCCAGCAGCTTAAACAGGGGCATAGGGAGGAACACTGAAGCTTTCTTT. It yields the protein CASSLNRGIGRNTEAFF.

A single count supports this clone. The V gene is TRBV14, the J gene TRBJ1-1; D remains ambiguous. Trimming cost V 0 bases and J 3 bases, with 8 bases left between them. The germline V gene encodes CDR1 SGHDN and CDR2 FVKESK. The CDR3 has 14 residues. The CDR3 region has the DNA TGTGCCAGCAGCCAAGAAGGGAGGGACACTGAAGCTTTCTTT. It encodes CASSQEGRDTEAFF.

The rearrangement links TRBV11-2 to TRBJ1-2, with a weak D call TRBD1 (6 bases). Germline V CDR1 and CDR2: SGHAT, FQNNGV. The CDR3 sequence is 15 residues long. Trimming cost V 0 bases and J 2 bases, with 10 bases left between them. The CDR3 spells CASSLERGTNYGYTF. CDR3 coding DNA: TGTGCCAGCAGCTTAGAAAGGGGGACCAACTATGGCTACACCTTC. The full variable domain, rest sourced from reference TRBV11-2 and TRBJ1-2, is EAGVAQSPRYKIIEKRQSVAFWCNPISGHATLYWYQQILGQGPKLLIQFQNNGVVDDSQLPKDRFSAERLKGVDSTLKIQPAKLEDSAVYLCASSLERGTNYGYTFGSGTRLTVV.